This T cell receptor beta chain was identified during a study of blood T cell repertoires in COVID-19 (dated by TCRdb to the early 2020s). About the full investigation: Samples from collaborators originated in the United States, Italy and Spain and spanned both the acute and convalescent phases of COVID-19. Subjects who had been exposed to COVID-19, were actively infected with it, or had recovered from it provided the deeply sampled blood TCRbeta repertoires that made up the dataset. Samples came from the ongoing ImmuneRACE study (first 160 participants) plus 1,254 subjects from 6 global collaborators. The prospective study material was composed of cDNA or gDNA derived from T cells, B-cell-depleted T cells, or PBMCs. Where available, HLA class I and class II types were taken from metadata supplied by the sample provider and were not determined by assay-based typing. Nearly every sample came with metadata listing a de-identified subject ID, COVID-19 status, age in years and sex. The repertoires were made available in a free public database intended to serve as a resource for research on the immune response to SARS-CoV-2. General conclusions and limits of the study: Clinical and demographic metadata were provided uncurated, with the amount varying by source and participant.

The CDR3, cysteine through phenylalanine, is 16 amino acids long. Kept here is only the CDR3 DNA, which spans 48 bases and is read in frame from base 1. V is pruned by 3 bases and J by 6 bases, leaving 7 bases of the junction without a gene match. Looking up the germline V gene yields CDR1 MGHRA and CDR2 YSYEKL. To note about this clone: There is no known antigen for this receptor. Base qualities are missing; no much larger clone stands one base away.

The immunoSEQ Assay, a bias-controlled multiplex PCR, was used to amplify TCRbeta CDR3 regions from genomic DNA. Per the authors' processing: The number of nucleated cells in each sample was estimated from the amplification of reference gene primers within the assay. To quantify the absolute abundance of each unique TCRbeta CDR3 rearrangement, sequence reads were collapsed and filtered. For each sample, productive Simpson clonality was calculated by taking the square root of Simpson's diversity index across productive rearrangements. In its TCRdb copy, this immuneACCESS table keeps in-frame sequences only and misses some clones. Where compared with another copy, unresolved V genes explain less than half of these, and the others have no known cause. The V and J calls and clone size were taken over from that table, and D and trimming were inferred from the DNA. For this sample the table gives roughly 8,600 clones, of which less than 85% were detected only once. Approximately 19% of the sample goes to the ten largest clones.

The collaborating institutions used their own protocols to collect whole blood in K2EDTA tubes. For TCRbeta analysis, collaborators shipped samples as frozen whole blood, isolated PBMCs, or DNA extracted from either of those sample types. The receptor comes from a human donor with active COVID-19. The donor label of this sample is uncertain. Sequencing was performed on peripheral blood. The chain links TRBV4-1 with TRBJ1-6; TRBD1 agrees with 8 junctional bases. The DNA sequence is given as TGCGCCAGCAGCCATCCTACAGGGGGAAGTAATTCACCCCTCCACTTT. Its protein is CASSHPTGGSNSPLHF.